These 18 T cell receptor beta chains were sequenced from one sample in a study of shared clonotypes between healthy human individuals. The method was immunoSEQ multiplex PCR; TCRdb's version includes in-frame clones alone and lacks a portion of them. This table has approximately 2.3 million clones, 93% appearing once. Sequenced sample: naive CD4+ T cells from PBMCs. The subset denotes: CD45RA+ positively selected. These receptors were taken from a man aged 18 to 29 in good health. Some clones in this sample may be carry-over from other donors' samples.

This clone occurred a few times. Other DNA sequences within the sample encode an identical CDR3. The chain joins TRBV28 to TRBJ1-5; 12 bases match TRBD1. Germline V gives CDR1 MDHEN, CDR2 SYDVKM. The V segment lost 5 bases and the J segment 7 bases; nucleotides outside the gene matches: 6. The CDR3 is 15 residues long. The CDR3 DNA follows: TGTGCCAGCAGTCCCGGGACAGGGGGCTACCAGCCCCAGCATTTT. Translated, it gives CASSPGTGGYQPQHF.

The chain is built from TRBV5-1 and TRBJ2-5; 8 nucleotides match TRBD2. J was trimmed by 5 bases and V by 4 bases; bases with no gene match: 7. CDR1 and CDR2 (germline): SGHRS, YFSETQ. This CDR3 is 14 amino acids long. CDR3: CASSLRGGAETQYF. Here the CDR3 DNA reads TGCGCCAGCAGCCTTCGGGGGGGCGCGGAGACCCAGTACTTC.

About this clone: This sample also contains other DNA sequences that code for the same CDR3. V gene TRBV6-6 combines with J gene TRBJ2-7; tentatively, D is TRBD1 or TRBD2 (5 bases each). Per germline, CDR1 MNHNY and CDR2 SVGAGI (reference sequence). This CDR3 has 13 residues. The germline V and J ends were trimmed by 5 bases and 1 base, with 9 bases remaining between them. The CDR3 DNA reads TGTGCCAGCAGTAGGGACGGATCCTACGAGCAGTACTTC. This translates into CASSRDGSYEQYF.

The rearrangement uses TRBV7-6 and TRBJ1-2, with D perhaps matching TRBD1 (5 bases). Trimming took off 0 bases at V and 4 bases at J, with 18 bases between the two ends. The CDR3 is 17 residues long. CDR1 is SGHVS and CDR2 is FNYEAQ in the germline V gene. The CDR3 sequence is CASSLALLGVSSYGYTF. CDR3 coding DNA: TGTGCCAGCAGCTTAGCGCTGTTGGGGGTCTCTAGCTATGGCTACACCTTC.

The chain is built from TRBV7-2 and TRBJ2-1; D is tentatively TRBD1 or TRBD2 (5 bases each). CDR1 and CDR2 from the germline V gene are SGHTA and FQGNSA. This CDR3 is built from 16 residues. V was shortened by 5 bases and J by 0 bases, with 14 bases between the two germline ends. CDR3 in amino acids: CASSRGGAVSYNEQFF. DNA of the CDR3: TGTGCCAGCAGCCGTGGGGGAGCGGTCTCCTACAATGAGCAGTTCTTC.

The rearrangement joins TRBV6-1 to TRBJ2-1, with 11 bases lining up with TRBD2. This CDR3 is 14 amino acids long. The J segment lost 9 bases and the V segment lost 11 bases, leaving 12 bases of the junction unmatched. Germline CDR1 MNHNS, CDR2 SASEGT. CDR3 sequence reads: CADRSASGGSEQFF. The CDR3, as DNA: TGTGCCGACCGGTCGGCTAGCGGGGGGTCTGAGCAGTTCTTC.

The chain recombines TRBV29-1 with TRBJ1-6, with 7 bases that match TRBD1. The CDR3 sequence is 14 residues long. Germline V gene lookup returns CDR1 SQVTM and CDR2 ANQGSEA. The V segment lost 7 bases and the J segment 1 base; nucleotides outside the gene matches: 4. The CDR3 DNA is TGCAGCGCCAGGGGGGGGTCCTATAATTCACCCCTCCACTTT. The encoded protein is CSARGGSYNSPLHF.

The chain couples TRBV29-1 to TRBJ1-4; no definite D call. Trimming removed 4 bases from V and 4 bases from J, with 7 bases in between. In germline, CDR1 is SQVTM, CDR2 ANQGSEA. This CDR3 spans 12 amino acids. CDR3 sequence (DNA): TGCAGCGTTGTAGGGCTTAATGAAAAACTGTTTTTT. This encodes CSVVGLNEKLFF.

The chain carries TRBV10-3 and TRBJ2-5; D is ambiguous. The germline V gene encodes CDR1 ENHRY and CDR2 SYGVKD. With 9 bases removed from V and 3 bases from J, the gap between germline ends came to 11 bases. This CDR3 region has 12 residues. CDR3 bases: TGTGCCATTGGGGATTCCAAAGAGACCCAGTACTTC. It specifies CAIGDSKETQYF.

The chain uses TRBV6-5 and TRBJ2-3; 7 bases align to TRBD2. V dropped 7 bases and J dropped 5; count of bases not matched to a gene: 12. The CDR3 spans 15 residues. The germline CDR1 and CDR2 sequences are MNHEY and SVGAGI. The CDR3 coding sequence is TGTGCCAGCATACGTCGGGCGGGAGAGAAAGATACGCAGTATTTT. This encodes CASIRRAGEKDTQYF.

V gene TRBV11-2 combines with J gene TRBJ1-1, with no clear D. Germline V CDR1 and CDR2: SGHAT, FQNNGV. V was clipped by 1 base and J by 10 bases, with 10 bases between them. This CDR3 has 12 amino acids. This CDR3 is CASSLVRPGAFF. The CDR3 DNA sequence: TGTGCCAGCAGCTTAGTCCGCCCGGGAGCTTTCTTT.

The chain is built from TRBV7-2 and TRBJ1-2; D perhaps matches TRBD1 (5 bases). The V gene's germline CDR1 is SGHTA and CDR2 FQGNSA. V gave up 5 bases and J gave up 5 bases, with 18 bases separating them. CDR3 size: 15 residues. CDR3 in amino acids: CASSQHRTGVYGYTF. The CDR3 region has the DNA TGTGCCAGCAGCCAACACAGGACTGGGGTATATGGCTACACCTTC.

V usage is TRBV29-1 and J usage is TRBJ1-1; 7 bases are shared with TRBD1. The CDR3 runs 12 residues. The V segment lost 8 bases and the J segment 5 bases; nucleotides outside the gene matches: 8. CDR1 and CDR2 from the germline V gene are SQVTM and ANQGSEA. The CDR3 sequence: CSPSRQGTEAFF. CDR3 DNA sequence: TGCAGCCCTTCCCGACAGGGAACTGAAGCTTTCTTT.

Turning to this clone: Other DNA sequences from this sample encode an identical CDR3 as well. The V and J genes are TRBV11-2 and TRBJ2-5; tentative D call: TRBD1 (5 bases). The CDR3 is 13 amino acids. Germline assignment: CDR1 SGHAT and CDR2 FQNNGV. With 1 base removed from V and 3 bases from J, the gap between germline ends came to 6 bases. The CDR3, as DNA: TGTGCCAGCAGCTTAGCCAGGGAAGAGACCCAGTACTTC. Its protein is CASSLAREETQYF. The full variable domain, with the rest looked up from reference TRBV11-2 and TRBJ2-5, is EAGVAQSPRYKIIEKRQSVAFWCNPISGHATLYWYQQILGQGPKLLIQFQNNGVVDDSQLPKDRFSAERLKGVDSTLKIQPAKLEDSAVYLCASSLAREETQYFGPGTRLLVL.

The chain links TRBV5-1 to TRBJ1-1, with D tentatively TRBD1 (5 bases). CDR1 SGHRS and CDR2 YFSETQ come from the germline V gene. The CDR3 consists of 18 residues. Trimming stripped 4 bases from V and 0 bases from J, with 22 bases between. Written as DNA, the CDR3 is TGCGCCAGCAGCCAAGATTCCAGGGCAGGGACCATGAACACTGAAGCTTTCTTT. Translating gives CASSQDSRAGTMNTEAFF. Supplemented by reference TRBV5-1 and TRBJ1-1, the full variable domain reads KAGVTQTPRYLIKTRGQQVTLSCSPISGHRSVSWYQQTPGQGLQFLFEYFSETQRNKGNFPGRFSGRQFSNSRSEMNVSTLELGDSALYLCASSQDSRAGTMNTEAFFGQGTRLTVV.

The chain carries TRBV28 and TRBJ2-1; 13 nucleotides agree with TRBD2. Germline CDR1 is MDHEN and CDR2 is SYDVKM. J lost 7 bases, V lost 7 bases, and 7 bases had no gene match. There are 15 residues in the CDR3. CDR3 sequence (DNA): TGTGCCAGCACCCTAACTAGCGGGAGGGTTAATGAGCAGTTCTTC. It is translated as CASTLTSGRVNEQFF.

The rearrangement joins TRBV7-8 to TRBJ2-3; no firm D call. The CDR3 consists of 14 residues. V was pared by 2 bases and J by 0 bases, with 6 bases between. Germline-derived CDR1 and CDR2 are SGHVS and FQNEAQ. The CDR3 bases are TGTGCCAGCAGCTTAATTAGCAGCACAGATACGCAGTATTTT. As protein: CASSLISSTDTQYF.

Notes on this clone: The junction and the germline gene differ at one end; a read error may be behind it. Other nucleotide sequences in the sample specify the same CDR3. This chain connects TRBV28 to TRBJ2-7, with 11 bases lining up with TRBD2. CDR1 is MDHEN, CDR2 SYDVKM, per germline. CDR3 length: 15 amino acids. This chain's CDR3 is CASTRTSGWDYEQYF. CDR3 bases: TGTGCTAGCACCAGGACTAGCGGGTGGGACTACGAGCAGTACTTC.